This T cell receptor beta chain was identified during a study of blood T cell repertoires in COVID-19 (dated by TCRdb to 2018 to 2020). Some background on the complete study: The collaborator samples originated in the United States, Italy and Spain and spanned the acute and convalescent phases of COVID-19. Subjects who had been exposed to COVID-19, were actively infected with it, or had recovered from it provided the deeply sampled blood TCRbeta repertoires that made up the dataset. The samples were drawn from two sources: the first 160 participants of the ongoing ImmuneRACE study, and over 1,000 subjects contributed by 6 global collaborators. Where HLA class I and class II types were available, the types were taken from metadata supplied by the sample provider, not from assay-based typing. Sample metadata almost always included a de-identified subject ID, COVID-19 status, age in years and sex. The material from the prospective study consisted of cDNA or gDNA derived from T cells, B-cell-depleted T cells, or PBMCs. The repertoires were released in a freely available public database meant as a resource for research on the immune response to SARS-CoV-2.

Worth noting for this clone: Its specific antigen is unknown. Nothing much larger sits one base from this clone, and base qualities are not available.

TCRbeta CDR3 regions were amplified from genomic DNA using the immunoSEQ Assay, a bias-controlled multiplex PCR. On the study's bioinformatics: The number of nucleated cells in each sample was estimated by amplification of reference gene primers within the assay. To quantify the absolute abundance of each unique TCRbeta CDR3 rearrangement, sequence reads were collapsed and filtered. Productive Simpson clonality was computed per sample as the square root of Simpson's diversity index over productive rearrangements. Imported from immuneACCESS, the table was reduced by TCRdb to in-frame sequences with V and J called. These copies leave out some clones; in studies compared against another copy, an unresolved V gene accounts for under half, and the cause of the remainder is not known. The V and J calls and clone size were taken over from that table, and D and trimming were inferred from the DNA. The sample profile shows roughly 280,000 clones; 91% of them were found once. In total, the top ten clones hold approximately 3% of the sample.

In the prospective study, participants were roughly 18 to 95 years old, resided in about two dozen geographic areas of the United States, and were enrolled through a virtual design. To assign participants to cohorts, the prospective study relied on clinical history that participants themselves reported in a screening survey and a study questionnaire. Exposed participants had been in contact with someone with a PCR-confirmed or clinician-diagnosed COVID-19 case within 2 weeks of study entry. Mobile phlebotomists in the prospective study collected whole blood, serum and a nasopharyngeal or oropharyngeal swab from every participant. Prospective study participants could optionally give additional blood draws and questionnaires over a roughly 2-month period. Before DNA extraction, blood samples from the prospective study were shipped at room temperature or frozen. What the authors observed across the whole study: Clinical and demographic metadata were provided uncurated, with the amount varying by source and participant.

The receptor comes from a man aged 40-49 years who had been exposed to COVID-19. The sample comprised PBMCs or T cells enriched from blood (not recorded which).

The DNA sequence is given as TGCGCCAGCAGCTTGGCGGACAGGGTGTACGAGCAGTACTTC. Its amino acids are CASSLADRVYEQYF. This sequence uses TRBV5-1 and TRBJ2-7; 8 junctional bases match TRBD1. V has 0 bases trimmed and J has 4 bases trimmed; junction bases matching no gene number 3. The CDR3, cysteine through phenylalanine, is 14 amino acids long. The DNA shown is the 42-base CDR3, in frame from base 1. The germline V gene gives CDR1 as SGHRS and CDR2 as YFSETQ. Reference TRBV5-1 and TRBJ2-7 proteins supply the regions before and after the CDR3; the full variable domain is: KAGVTQTPRYLIKTRGQQVTLSCSPISGHRSVSWYQQTPGQGLQFLFEYFSETQRNKGNFPGRFSGRQFSNSRSEMNVSTLELGDSALYLCASSLADRVYEQYFGPGTRLTVT.